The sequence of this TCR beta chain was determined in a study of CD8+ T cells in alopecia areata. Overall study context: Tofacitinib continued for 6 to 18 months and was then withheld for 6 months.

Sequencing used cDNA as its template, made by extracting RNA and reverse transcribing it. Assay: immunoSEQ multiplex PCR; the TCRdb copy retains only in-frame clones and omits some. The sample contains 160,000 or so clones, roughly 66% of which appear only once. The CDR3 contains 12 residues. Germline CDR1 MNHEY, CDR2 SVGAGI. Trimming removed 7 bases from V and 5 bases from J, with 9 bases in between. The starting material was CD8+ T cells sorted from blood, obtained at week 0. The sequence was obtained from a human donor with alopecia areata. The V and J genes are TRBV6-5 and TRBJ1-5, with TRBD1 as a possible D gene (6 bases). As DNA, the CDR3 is TGTGCCAGCAAACAGGGAGATCAGCCCCAGCATTTT. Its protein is CASKQGDQPQHF.